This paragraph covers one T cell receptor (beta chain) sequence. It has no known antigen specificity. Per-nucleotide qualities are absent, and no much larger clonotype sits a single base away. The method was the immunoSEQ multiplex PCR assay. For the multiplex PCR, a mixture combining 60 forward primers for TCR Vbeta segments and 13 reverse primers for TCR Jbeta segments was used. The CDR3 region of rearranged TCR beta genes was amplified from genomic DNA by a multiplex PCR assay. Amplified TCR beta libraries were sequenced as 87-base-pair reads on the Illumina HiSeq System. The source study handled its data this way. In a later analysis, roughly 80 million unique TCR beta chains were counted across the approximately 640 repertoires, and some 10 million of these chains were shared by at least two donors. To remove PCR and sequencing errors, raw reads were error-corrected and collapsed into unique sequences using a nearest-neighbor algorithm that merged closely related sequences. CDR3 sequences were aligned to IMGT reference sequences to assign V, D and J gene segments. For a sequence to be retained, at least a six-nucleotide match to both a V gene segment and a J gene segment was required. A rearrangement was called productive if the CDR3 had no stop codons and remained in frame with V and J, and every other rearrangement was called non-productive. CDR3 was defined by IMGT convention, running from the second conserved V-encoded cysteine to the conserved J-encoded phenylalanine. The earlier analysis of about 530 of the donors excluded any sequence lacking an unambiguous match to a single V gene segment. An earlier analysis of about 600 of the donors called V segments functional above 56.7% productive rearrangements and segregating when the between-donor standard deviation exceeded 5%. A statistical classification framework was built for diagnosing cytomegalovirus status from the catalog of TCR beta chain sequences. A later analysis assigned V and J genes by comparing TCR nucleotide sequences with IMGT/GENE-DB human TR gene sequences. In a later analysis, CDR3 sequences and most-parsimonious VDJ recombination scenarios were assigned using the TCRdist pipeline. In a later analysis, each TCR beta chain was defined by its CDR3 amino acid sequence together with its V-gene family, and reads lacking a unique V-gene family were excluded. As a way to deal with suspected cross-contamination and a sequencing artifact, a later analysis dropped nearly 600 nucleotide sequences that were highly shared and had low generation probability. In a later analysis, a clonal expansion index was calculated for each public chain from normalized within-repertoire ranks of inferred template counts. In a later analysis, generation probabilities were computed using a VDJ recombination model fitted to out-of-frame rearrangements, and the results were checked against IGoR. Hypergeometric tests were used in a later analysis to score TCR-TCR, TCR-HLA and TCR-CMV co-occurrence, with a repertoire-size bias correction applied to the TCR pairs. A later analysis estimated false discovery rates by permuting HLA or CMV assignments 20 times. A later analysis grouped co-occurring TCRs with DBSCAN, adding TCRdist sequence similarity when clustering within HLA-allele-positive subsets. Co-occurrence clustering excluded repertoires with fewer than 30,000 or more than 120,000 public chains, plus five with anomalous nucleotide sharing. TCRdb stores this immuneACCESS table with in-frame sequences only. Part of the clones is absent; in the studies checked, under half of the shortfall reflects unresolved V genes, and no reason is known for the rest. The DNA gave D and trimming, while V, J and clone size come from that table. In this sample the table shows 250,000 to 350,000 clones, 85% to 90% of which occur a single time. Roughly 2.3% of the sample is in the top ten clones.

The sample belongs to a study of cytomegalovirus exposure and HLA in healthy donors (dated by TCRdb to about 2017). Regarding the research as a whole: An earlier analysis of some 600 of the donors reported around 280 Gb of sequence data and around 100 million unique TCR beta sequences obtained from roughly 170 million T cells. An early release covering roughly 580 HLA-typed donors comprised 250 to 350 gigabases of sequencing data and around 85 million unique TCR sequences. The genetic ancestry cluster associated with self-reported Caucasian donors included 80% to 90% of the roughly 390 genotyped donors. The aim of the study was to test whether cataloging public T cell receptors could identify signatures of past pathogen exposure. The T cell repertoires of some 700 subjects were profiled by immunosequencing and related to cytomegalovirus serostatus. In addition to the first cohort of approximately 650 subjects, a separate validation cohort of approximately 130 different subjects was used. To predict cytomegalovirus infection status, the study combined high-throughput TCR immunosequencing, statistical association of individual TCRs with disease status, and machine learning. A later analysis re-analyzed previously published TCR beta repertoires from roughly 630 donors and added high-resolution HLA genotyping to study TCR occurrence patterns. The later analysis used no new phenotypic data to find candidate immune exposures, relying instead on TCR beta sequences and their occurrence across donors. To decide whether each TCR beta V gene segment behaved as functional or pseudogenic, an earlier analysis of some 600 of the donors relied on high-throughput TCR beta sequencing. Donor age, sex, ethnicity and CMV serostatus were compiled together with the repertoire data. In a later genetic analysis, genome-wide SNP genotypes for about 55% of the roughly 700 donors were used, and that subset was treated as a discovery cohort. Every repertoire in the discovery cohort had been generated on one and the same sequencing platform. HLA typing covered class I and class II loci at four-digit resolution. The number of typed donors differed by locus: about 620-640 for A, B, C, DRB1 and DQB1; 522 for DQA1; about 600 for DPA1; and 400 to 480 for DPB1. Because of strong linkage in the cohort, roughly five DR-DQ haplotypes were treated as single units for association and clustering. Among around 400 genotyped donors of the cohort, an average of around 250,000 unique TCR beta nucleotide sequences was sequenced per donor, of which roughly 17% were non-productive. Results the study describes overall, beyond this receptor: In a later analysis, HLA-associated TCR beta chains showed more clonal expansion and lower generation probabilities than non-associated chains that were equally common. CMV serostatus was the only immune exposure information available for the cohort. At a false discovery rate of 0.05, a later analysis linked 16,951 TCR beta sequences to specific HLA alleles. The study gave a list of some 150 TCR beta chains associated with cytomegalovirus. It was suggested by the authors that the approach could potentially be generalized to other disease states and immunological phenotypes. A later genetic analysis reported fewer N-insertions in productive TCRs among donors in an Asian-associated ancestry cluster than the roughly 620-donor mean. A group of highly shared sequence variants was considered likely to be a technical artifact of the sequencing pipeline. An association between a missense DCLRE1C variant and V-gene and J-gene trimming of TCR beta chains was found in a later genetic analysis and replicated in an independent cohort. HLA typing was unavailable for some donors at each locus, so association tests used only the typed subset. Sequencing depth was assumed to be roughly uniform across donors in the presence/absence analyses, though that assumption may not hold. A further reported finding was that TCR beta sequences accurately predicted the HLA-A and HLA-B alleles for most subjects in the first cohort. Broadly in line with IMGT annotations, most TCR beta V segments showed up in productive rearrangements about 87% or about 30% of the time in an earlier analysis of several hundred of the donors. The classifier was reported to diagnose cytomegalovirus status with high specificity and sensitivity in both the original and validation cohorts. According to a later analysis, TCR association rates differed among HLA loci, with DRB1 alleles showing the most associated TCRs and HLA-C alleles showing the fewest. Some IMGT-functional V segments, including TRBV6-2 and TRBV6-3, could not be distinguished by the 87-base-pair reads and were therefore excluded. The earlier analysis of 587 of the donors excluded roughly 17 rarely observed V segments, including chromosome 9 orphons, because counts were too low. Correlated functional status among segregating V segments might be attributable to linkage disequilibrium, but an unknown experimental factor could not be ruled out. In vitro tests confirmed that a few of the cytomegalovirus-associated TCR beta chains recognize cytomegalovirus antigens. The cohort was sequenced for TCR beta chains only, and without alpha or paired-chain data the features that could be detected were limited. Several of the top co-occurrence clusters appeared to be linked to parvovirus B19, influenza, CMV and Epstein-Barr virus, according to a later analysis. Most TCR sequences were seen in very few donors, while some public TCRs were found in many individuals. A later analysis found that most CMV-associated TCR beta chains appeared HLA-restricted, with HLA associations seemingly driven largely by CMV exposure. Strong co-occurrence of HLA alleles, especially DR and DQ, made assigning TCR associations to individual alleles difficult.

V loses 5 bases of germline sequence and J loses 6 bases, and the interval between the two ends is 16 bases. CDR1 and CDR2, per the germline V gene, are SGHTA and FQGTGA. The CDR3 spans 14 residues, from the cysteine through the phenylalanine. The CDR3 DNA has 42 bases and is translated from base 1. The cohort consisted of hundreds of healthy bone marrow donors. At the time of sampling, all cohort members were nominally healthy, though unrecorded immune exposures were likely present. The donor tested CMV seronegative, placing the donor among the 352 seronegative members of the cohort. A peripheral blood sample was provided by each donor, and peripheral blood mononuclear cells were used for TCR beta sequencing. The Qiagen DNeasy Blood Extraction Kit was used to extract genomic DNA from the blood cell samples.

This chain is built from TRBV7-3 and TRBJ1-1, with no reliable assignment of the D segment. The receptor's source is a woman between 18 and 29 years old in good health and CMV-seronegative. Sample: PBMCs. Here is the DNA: TGTGCCAGCAGCCAAAGTACGGACTCCCCTGAAGCTTTCTTT. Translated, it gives CASSQSTDSPEAFF.